This T cell receptor beta chain was profiled in a study of blood T cell repertoires in COVID-19. The CDR3 is 16 residues long. CDR1 is SGHVS, CDR2 FQNEAQ, per germline. V lost 5 bases, J lost 4 bases, and 9 bases stayed unmatched. Original handling: Nucleated cell counts were estimated from reference gene primer amplification. Clones were read by immunoSEQ multiplex PCR, and TCRdb kept only the in-frame ones, dropping some. The V and J calls and clone size are taken from that table; D and trimming were inferred from the DNA. The table lists 130,000 or so clones, around 84% of them singletons. The source material was peripheral blood. This chain links TRBV7-8 with TRBJ2-2, with 8 positions matching TRBD1. The clonotype comes from a man aged 25 to 40 with COVID-19, enrolled during active disease. The CDR3 nucleotides are TGTGCCAGCAGCGCGAAGGACAGGGCGGGCACCGGGGAGCTGTTTTTT. Amino acid sequence: CASSAKDRAGTGELFF.